These T cell receptor beta chains were read from a single sample in a study of blood T cell repertoires in COVID-19. TCRdb's copy holds only in-frame clones and misses some; the assay was immunoSEQ multiplex PCR. The sample lists under 200,000 clones; about 86% were seen once. The sequencing sample was made of peripheral blood. These receptor sequences come from a woman in her seventies with acute or convalescent COVID-19. Both conserved end residues are trimmed from each CDR3. A D gene is named only where the DNA matches it firmly.

d_call: TRBD2; j_call: TRBJ2-1; v_call: TRBV7-7; cdr3_aa: ASSRLSGATYNEQF
d_call: .; j_call: TRBJ1-5; v_call: TRBV7-2; cdr3_aa: ASSLEFGLKPQH
d_call: .; j_call: TRBJ1-5; v_call: TRBV12-3/TRBV12-4; cdr3_aa: ASSNNRDINHA
d_call: TRBD2; j_call: TRBJ2-5; v_call: TRBV10-1; cdr3_aa: ASSSTDGSGVETQY
d_call: TRBD1; j_call: TRBJ1-1; v_call: TRBV14; cdr3_aa: ASSLTGGTEAF
d_call: .; j_call: TRBJ1-4; v_call: TRBV7-9; cdr3_aa: ASSRRMTEEKLF
d_call: TRBD1; j_call: TRBJ2-7; v_call: TRBV6-2/TRBV6-3; cdr3_aa: ASSFTGQGRAEQY
d_call: .; j_call: TRBJ2-7; v_call: TRBV3-1/TRBV3-2; cdr3_aa: ASSHRQASYEQY
d_call: .; j_call: TRBJ2-3; v_call: TRBV4-3; cdr3_aa: ASSQEGASVKDTQY
d_call: .; j_call: TRBJ1-2; v_call: TRBV24-1; cdr3_aa: ATGGAGYGYT
d_call: .; j_call: TRBJ2-2; v_call: TRBV7-9; cdr3_aa: ASSAIVAGELF
d_call: .; j_call: TRBJ2-2; v_call: TRBV5-1; cdr3_aa: ASSSLAGRSGELF
d_call: TRBD1; j_call: TRBJ2-7; v_call: TRBV2; cdr3_aa: ASSELGQVQY
d_call: .; j_call: TRBJ2-5; v_call: TRBV28; cdr3_aa: ASSLQKTQY
d_call: TRBD2; j_call: TRBJ2-3; v_call: TRBV11-3; cdr3_aa: ASSASGGSDTQY
d_call: TRBD2; j_call: TRBJ2-2; v_call: TRBV27; cdr3_aa: ASSPIPVILSSGSNTGELF
d_call: .; j_call: TRBJ1-1; v_call: TRBV19; cdr3_aa: ASSIDRELNTEAF
d_call: .; j_call: TRBJ2-1; v_call: TRBV9; cdr3_aa: ASSSYWDRPGEF
d_call: .; j_call: TRBJ1-2; v_call: TRBV3-1/TRBV3-2; cdr3_aa: ASSQEDRKGGYT
d_call: .; j_call: TRBJ2-3; v_call: TRBV27; cdr3_aa: ATLLTGTDTQY
d_call: .; j_call: TRBJ2-1; v_call: TRBV7-2; cdr3_aa: ASSLVVGRSYNEQF
d_call: TRBD2; j_call: TRBJ2-7; v_call: TRBV6-2/TRBV6-3; cdr3_aa: ASSYSPRAGSNEQY
d_call: TRBD1; j_call: TRBJ1-5; v_call: TRBV5-5; cdr3_aa: ASSTDRGQPQH
d_call: .; j_call: TRBJ2-3; v_call: TRBV5-1; cdr3_aa: ASSGGQPWSDTQY
d_call: TRBD1; j_call: TRBJ1-1; v_call: TRBV28; cdr3_aa: ASSSRQGSTEAF
d_call: TRBD1; j_call: TRBJ2-5; v_call: TRBV27; cdr3_aa: ASRDRDRETQY
d_call: .; j_call: TRBJ1-1; v_call: TRBV5-5; cdr3_aa: ASSPGPGANTEAF
d_call: .; j_call: TRBJ1-5; v_call: TRBV4-1; cdr3_aa: ASSQVYFPGGMGNQPQH
d_call: TRBD1; j_call: TRBJ2-7; v_call: TRBV28; cdr3_aa: ASSSRTGGYYEQY
d_call: .; j_call: TRBJ2-7; v_call: TRBV7-9; cdr3_aa: ASSLGQGYPQQY
d_call: TRBD2; j_call: TRBJ2-7; v_call: TRBV5-5; cdr3_aa: ASSGREEAYEQY
d_call: TRBD1; j_call: TRBJ2-1; v_call: TRBV9; cdr3_aa: ASSVRITGAGEQF
d_call: TRBD2; j_call: TRBJ2-1; v_call: TRBV27; cdr3_aa: ASSQGTSGTSGEQF
d_call: .; j_call: TRBJ1-2; v_call: TRBV2; cdr3_aa: ASSRRLQGDYGYT
d_call: .; j_call: TRBJ1-4; v_call: TRBV6-6; cdr3_aa: ASSGDLAATNEKLF
d_call: TRBD1; j_call: TRBJ2-3; v_call: TRBV4-3; cdr3_aa: ASSRTGGIGDTQY
d_call: TRBD1; j_call: TRBJ2-7; v_call: TRBV4-1; cdr3_aa: ASSLNFKGDRVGYEQY
d_call: .; j_call: TRBJ1-6; v_call: TRBV30; cdr3_aa: AWKATNNSPLH
d_call: .; j_call: TRBJ1-5; v_call: TRBV2; cdr3_aa: ASRAGAGNNQPQH
d_call: TRBD1; j_call: TRBJ2-1; v_call: TRBV6-5; cdr3_aa: ASSYRDRGDGGEQF
d_call: TRBD2; j_call: TRBJ2-1; v_call: TRBV7-2; cdr3_aa: ASSPRGLAGAWNEQF
d_call: .; j_call: TRBJ1-6; v_call: TRBV30; cdr3_aa: AWSVLVLESPLH
d_call: TRBD1; j_call: TRBJ2-2; v_call: TRBV9; cdr3_aa: ASSALGTGNTGELF
d_call: TRBD1; j_call: TRBJ1-2; v_call: TRBV7-2; cdr3_aa: ASRSTDRGVYGYT
d_call: TRBD1; j_call: TRBJ2-1; v_call: TRBV6-2/TRBV6-3; cdr3_aa: ASSYRQGVYNEQF
d_call: .; j_call: TRBJ1-4; v_call: TRBV14; cdr3_aa: ASSQGFYEKLF
d_call: .; j_call: TRBJ2-7; v_call: TRBV15; cdr3_aa: ATSRDRGPYEQY
d_call: .; j_call: TRBJ2-1; v_call: TRBV15; cdr3_aa: ATSRDSFEYNEQF
d_call: TRBD2; j_call: TRBJ2-3; v_call: TRBV6-5; cdr3_aa: ASSYGVAGVTDTQY
d_call: TRBD2; j_call: TRBJ2-1; v_call: TRBV28; cdr3_aa: ASSLTDTSGRGEQF
d_call: .; j_call: TRBJ1-5; v_call: TRBV28; cdr3_aa: ASSLVQGFFQPQH
d_call: TRBD2; j_call: TRBJ2-1; v_call: TRBV15; cdr3_aa: ATSRGLAYYNEQF